The sequence of this TCR beta chain was determined in a study of T-cell memory formation after mild COVID-19. Study conclusions and caveats: There were some responding clones in pre-infection memory, which suggested that cross-reactive memory had joined. There was a balanced CD4/CD8 profile in clones contracting day 15 to 85, and later expanders leaned CD4+. Mainly in CM and EM were contracting CD4+ clones; CD8+ were in EMRA.

On this clonotype: Its target is unknown.

With 7 bases removed from V and 9 bases from J, the gap between germline ends came to 11 bases. Germline V lookup: CDR1 MDHEN, CDR2 SYDVKM. The CDR3 is made up of 11 amino acids. The 5'RACE method, run with constant-segment primers, produced TCR alpha and TCR beta cDNA libraries (carrying sample barcodes and UMIs). MiXCR was run by TCRdb on the 5' RACE reads, yielding one entry per CDR3 protein. Of 35,000 to 45,000 distinct CDR3 sequences in the sample, 7.3% are singletons; the top ten hold approximately 1.5%. Material for sequencing was PBMCs or a T cell subset sorted from them (not recorded which). The genes are TRBV28 and TRBJ2-3; D unresolved. The sequence derives from a young man who had mild COVID-19 (a few samples of this study predate the infection). Cell type and time point are not known. CDR3 residues: CASTHSVTQYF. Written as DNA, the CDR3 is TGTGCCAGCACCCATTCGGTCACGCAGTATTTT.